This T cell receptor (beta chain) was sequenced in a study of blood T cell repertoires in COVID-19. On the study more broadly: Acute and convalescent COVID-19 samples came from the United States, Italy and Spain.

Germline CDR1 is SGDLS and CDR2 is YYNGEE. This CDR3 has 14 residues. The J segment lost 1 base and the V segment lost 4 bases, leaving 1 base of the junction unmatched. The protocol was immunoSEQ multiplex PCR, while the TCRdb copy is restricted to in-frame clones and leaves out a portion. This table has some 45,000 clones, 90% to 95% appearing once. The chain uses TRBV9 and TRBJ2-2; 7 nucleotides align to TRBD1. This TCR derives from a man in his sixties with COVID-19, enrolled during active disease. Sequencing was carried out using peripheral blood. The CDR3 bases are TGTGCCAGCAGCAACAGGGGGAACACCGGGGAGCTGTTTTTT. Encoded protein: CASSNRGNTGELFF.